Listed below are T cell receptor beta chains from one sample, sequenced in a study of human T cells and chemical hapten exposure. TCRdb recomputed calls from the RACE reads with MiXCR, one row per CDR3 protein. The sample gives approximately 72,000 distinct CDR3 sequences, 11% of which show up once; roughly 1.4% is in the top ten. Source: whole blood, taken in connection with sensitization to the hapten diphenylcyclopropenone (DPC). These receptors were collected from a woman aged 45 to 65 with alopecia areata. Some clones in this sample may be carry-over from other donors' samples. Each CDR3 is given with its conserved first and last residue. Each record gives: D gene, clone size, V gene, J gene, CDR3 DNA, CDR3 protein. D genes are given only for firm matches. Only some rows state a clone size, as once, few, many or a class for expanded clones.

D: TRBD2
size: many
V: TRBV7-6
J: TRBJ2-7
DNA: TGTGCCAGCAGCCTCCAGGGACTAGCGGGAGGCGAGCAGTACTTC
CDR3: CASSLQGLAGGEQYF

D: .
size: few
V: TRBV9
J: TRBJ1-1
DNA: TGTGCCAGCAGCGTAGCAGGGGTTGGGACTGAAGCTTTCTTT
CDR3: CASSVAGVGTEAFF

D: .
size: few
V: TRBV28
J: TRBJ1-5
DNA: TGTGCCAGCAGTTTGGGATGGGCACAAACGGGGCTCCAGCATTTT
CDR3: CASSLGWAQTGLQHF

D: TRBD2
size: few
V: TRBV20-1
J: TRBJ2-4
DNA: TGCAGTGCTAGACCGGGGGGAGTCAAAAACATTCAGTACTTC
CDR3: CSARPGGVKNIQYF

D: TRBD1
size: .
V: TRBV28
J: TRBJ2-5
DNA: TGTGCCATTACCGGGACAGCCCTTGAGACCCAGTACTTC
CDR3: CAITGTALETQYF

D: TRBD2
size: many
V: TRBV4-1
J: TRBJ2-5
DNA: TGCGCCAGCAGCCAGCCGGGACTACCGAAAGAGACCCAGTACTTC
CDR3: CASSQPGLPKETQYF

D: .
size: many
V: TRBV18
J: TRBJ2-7
DNA: TGTGCCAGCTCACCCTCGGGTCTCACCTACGAGCAGTACTTC
CDR3: CASSPSGLTYEQYF

D: .
size: .
V: TRBV2
J: TRBJ1-5
DNA: TGTGCCAGCAGTGACGGACAGTTCCATCAGCCCCAGCATTTT
CDR3: CASSDGQFHQPQHF

D: TRBD2
size: .
V: TRBV6-2/TRBV6-3
J: TRBJ2-7
DNA: TGTGCCAGCACCACGCCTAGCGGGAGGTACGAGCAGTACTTC
CDR3: CASTTPSGRYEQYF

D: .
size: many
V: TRBV3-1
J: TRBJ1-5
DNA: TGTGCCAGCAGCCCTCAGGTCTACAATCAGCCCCAGCATTTT
CDR3: CASSPQVYNQPQHF

D: TRBD1
size: few
V: TRBV7-8
J: TRBJ1-5
DNA: TGTGCCAGCAGCTTAAGGGGACAGGGTTCGGGTGAGCCCCAGCATTTT
CDR3: CASSLRGQGSGEPQHF

D: TRBD1
size: many
V: TRBV7-2
J: TRBJ1-2
DNA: TGTGCCAGCAGCCTAGAGGTGGCAGGGGGTAGTGTTAACTATGGCTACACCTTC
CDR3: CASSLEVAGGSVNYGYTF

D: .
size: many
V: TRBV20-1
J: TRBJ1-1
DNA: TGCAGTGCCCAAGTAGGCCCAGCGAACACTGAAGCTTTCTTT
CDR3: CSAQVGPANTEAFF

D: .
size: .
V: TRBV28
J: TRBJ2-7
DNA: TGTGCCAGCAGCTCCATGGGGTGGAAAATCAACTACGAGCAGTACTTC
CDR3: CASSSMGWKINYEQYF

D: .
size: many
V: TRBV7-7
J: TRBJ2-2
DNA: TGTGCCAGCAGCCCTCTCGGGGCGGCCCTGGGCGGGGAGCTGTTTTTT
CDR3: CASSPLGAALGGELFF

D: TRBD2
size: few
V: TRBV20-1
J: TRBJ2-3
DNA: TGCAGTGCTAGAGTCGGGGGGGCCGTAAATACGCAGTATTTT
CDR3: CSARVGGAVNTQYF

D: .
size: .
V: TRBV7-9
J: TRBJ1-1
DNA: TGTGCCAGCAGCCTACCGGTGAACACTGAAGCTTTCTTT
CDR3: CASSLPVNTEAFF

D: .
size: few
V: TRBV4-1
J: TRBJ2-7
DNA: TGCGCCAGCAGCCAAGAGCCAGGTCGACCGCAGTCCTACGAGCAGTACTTC
CDR3: CASSQEPGRPQSYEQYF

D: .
size: many
V: TRBV28
J: TRBJ2-7
DNA: TGTGCCAGCCGAGGGGCGTCTGCTGGTGGGTCCTACGAGCAGTACTTC
CDR3: CASRGASAGGSYEQYF

D: .
size: few
V: TRBV7-9
J: TRBJ2-7
DNA: TGTGCCAGCAGCTCAGCTTACCAAGGTGGCGTGTTCGAGCAGTACTTC
CDR3: CASSSAYQGGVFEQYF

D: .
size: few
V: TRBV12-3/TRBV12-4
J: TRBJ1-2
DNA: TGTGCCAGCAGTTCCGGCCCAGGCTACACCTTC
CDR3: CASSSGPGYTF

D: .
size: .
V: TRBV28
J: TRBJ1-1
DNA: TGTGCCAGCAGTTCCAGTTTTTCTGAAGCTTTCTTT
CDR3: CASSSSFSEAFF

D: .
size: .
V: TRBV25-1
J: TRBJ1-6
DNA: TGTGCCAGCAGCGCAATTAATTCACCCCTCCACTTT
CDR3: CASSAINSPLHF

D: .
size: few
V: TRBV21-1
J: TRBJ2-4
DNA: TGTGCCAGCAGCAAAGCGCTTTCTGGGGTAGGGCCCCTAGCCAAAAACATTCAGTACTTC
CDR3: CASSKALSGVGPLAKNIQYF

D: .
size: .
V: TRBV12-3/TRBV12-4
J: TRBJ2-3
DNA: TGTGCCAGCAGTTGGTGGGGGGATGCAGATACGCAGTATTTT
CDR3: CASSWWGDADTQYF

D: .
size: .
V: TRBV28
J: TRBJ1-2
DNA: TGTGCCAGCAGTACCCAGTGGTATGGCTACACCTTC
CDR3: CASSTQWYGYTF

D: TRBD1
size: few
V: TRBV4-3
J: TRBJ1-2
DNA: TGCGCCAGCAGCCGAACAACAGGGGGCAAGGGCTATGGCTACACCTTC
CDR3: CASSRTTGGKGYGYTF

D: .
size: few
V: TRBV6-1
J: TRBJ1-5
DNA: TGTGCCAGCAGTGAAGCAAACAGGGCGGGCCAGCCCCAGCATTTT
CDR3: CASSEANRAGQPQHF

D: TRBD1
size: few
V: TRBV7-2
J: TRBJ2-3
DNA: TGTGCCAGCAGCTTAGTTGGACAGGGGGCAGATACGCAGTATTTT
CDR3: CASSLVGQGADTQYF

D: .
size: .
V: TRBV7-9
J: TRBJ1-5
DNA: TGTGCCAGCAGCCCGAACCAGTTTAATCAGCCCCAGCATTTT
CDR3: CASSPNQFNQPQHF

D: .
size: many
V: TRBV7-6
J: TRBJ2-6
DNA: TGTGCCAGCAGCTTAGCGGGTTCTACTGGGGCCAACGTCCTGACTTTC
CDR3: CASSLAGSTGANVLTF

D: .
size: few
V: TRBV28
J: TRBJ1-2
DNA: TGTGCCACCCACGGGTACGGCTACACCTTC
CDR3: CATHGYGYTF

D: .
size: many
V: TRBV9
J: TRBJ2-5
DNA: TGTGCCAGCAGCGTAGGGCCGGCCCAAGAGACCCAGTACTTC
CDR3: CASSVGPAQETQYF

D: .
size: .
V: TRBV5-6
J: TRBJ2-3
DNA: TGTGCCAGCAGCGGGGGAAGGACAGATACGCAGTATTTT
CDR3: CASSGGRTDTQYF

D: TRBD2
size: many
V: TRBV5-8
J: TRBJ2-3
DNA: TGTGCCAGCAGCTTGGGAGGGGGTAGCGGGGGCCCCACAGATACGCAGTATTTT
CDR3: CASSLGGGSGGPTDTQYF

D: .
size: many
V: TRBV14
J: TRBJ2-3
DNA: TGTGCCAGCAGCCAAGAGCCTAGCGATGGGACCACAGATACGCAGTATTTT
CDR3: CASSQEPSDGTTDTQYF

D: .
size: many
V: TRBV28
J: TRBJ2-7
DNA: TGTGCCAGCAGTTTAGGGAAATGGTACGAGCAGTACTTC
CDR3: CASSLGKWYEQYF

D: .
size: many
V: TRBV3-1
J: TRBJ2-1
DNA: TGTGCCAGCAGCCAAGATTGGCAGTACAATGAGCAGTTCTTC
CDR3: CASSQDWQYNEQFF

D: TRBD1
size: .
V: TRBV5-1
J: TRBJ2-7
DNA: TGCGCCAGCAGATACGTCCCGGGACAGGGTCTGGTATCCGAGCAGTACTTC
CDR3: CASRYVPGQGLVSEQYF

D: .
size: many
V: TRBV10-1
J: TRBJ2-7
DNA: TGCGCCAGCAGCGAAAGTCGCTACGAGCAGTACTTC
CDR3: CASSESRYEQYF

D: .
size: few
V: TRBV11-2
J: TRBJ2-3
DNA: TGTGCCAGCAGCTCCGGCCGGGGCTCCGGGACGGGGAAAACGGATACGCAGTATTTT
CDR3: CASSSGRGSGTGKTDTQYF

D: TRBD1
size: few
V: TRBV3-1
J: TRBJ1-2
DNA: TGTGCCAGCAGCCTGGACAGGGAAGGCAGCTACACCTTC
CDR3: CASSLDREGSYTF

D: .
size: many
V: TRBV19
J: TRBJ2-2
DNA: TGTGCCAGTAGTTTCTCGGGGGTCAACACCGGGGAGCTGTTTTTT
CDR3: CASSFSGVNTGELFF

D: .
size: many
V: TRBV7-2
J: TRBJ2-3
DNA: TGTGCCAGCAGGCGGACTAGCACAGATACGCAGTATTTT
CDR3: CASRRTSTDTQYF

D: TRBD1
size: .
V: TRBV4-1
J: TRBJ2-5
DNA: TGCGCCAGCAGCCAAGTCGACAGGGACCAAGAGACCCAGTACTTC
CDR3: CASSQVDRDQETQYF

D: TRBD1
size: many
V: TRBV6-2/TRBV6-3
J: TRBJ2-2
DNA: TGTGCCAGCAGTTACTCTCCCTGGACAGGGAGCAACACCGGGGAGCTGTTTTTT
CDR3: CASSYSPWTGSNTGELFF